This entry lists 20 T cell receptor beta chains sequenced from one sample in a study of T cell responses to AZD1222 COVID-19 vaccine. Assay: immunoSEQ multiplex PCR; the TCRdb copy retains only in-frame clones and omits some. This sample has around 110,000 clones, with about 86% found just once. Sequences were derived from peripheral blood, sampled on day 0 of AZD1222 vaccination. These receptors were taken from an adult in good health.

The chain has TRBV30 and TRBJ1-2; possible D gene TRBD1, 5 bases. Trimming removed 3 bases from V and 4 bases from J, with 18 bases in between. This CDR3 contains 15 residues. Germline V gene sequence: CDR1 GTSNPN, CDR2 SVGIG (reference sequence). CDR3 protein: CAWSAKSTVTYGYTF. In DNA form, the CDR3 reads TGTGCCTGGAGCGCGAAGTCGACAGTTACCTATGGCTACACCTTC.

The V and J genes are TRBV5-4 and TRBJ2-2; the match to TRBD2 covers 12 bases. The V and J ends lost 0 bases and 4 bases, in that order; junction bases with no gene match: 1. The germline gives CDR1 SGHNT, CDR2 YYREEE (reference sequence). The CDR3 has 16 residues. CDR3 amino acids: CASSLGLAGVTGELFF. CDR3 nucleotides: TGTGCCAGCAGCTTGGGACTAGCGGGAGTCACCGGGGAGCTGTTTTTT.

This chain links TRBV4-3 with TRBJ2-7; tentatively, D is TRBD1 or TRBD2 (5 bases each). Germline V gives CDR1 LGHNA, CDR2 YSLEER. Between the trimmed V and J ends, which lost 0 bases and 3 bases, there was a span of 12 bases. This CDR3 is built from 15 residues. In DNA, the CDR3 is TGCGCCAGCAGCCAAGAGATACTAGGGGACTACGAGCAGTACTTC. Protein product: CASSQEILGDYEQYF.

The rearrangement links TRBV15 to TRBJ1-5; D gene ambiguous. V dropped 1 base and J dropped 6 bases, with 13 bases sitting between them. Germline assignment: CDR1 LNHNV and CDR2 YYDKDF (reference sequence). The CDR3 is 15 amino acids. The CDR3 bases are TGTGCCACCAGCAGAGGAGTGGCGGAAGGTCAGCCCCAGCATTTT. This translates into CATSRGVAEGQPQHF.

The J gene is TRBJ2-2, the V gene TRBV6-6; 9 bases align to TRBD1. Trimming took 6 bases from V and 4 from J; bases not matched to a gene: 0. Germline V lookup: CDR1 MNHNY, CDR2 SVGAGI (reference sequence). The CDR3 is 13 residues long. Here the CDR3 reads CASRGQGTGELFF. CDR3 sequence (DNA): TGTGCCAGCAGGGGACAGGGCACCGGGGAGCTGTTTTTT.

This clone came up a few times. V usage is TRBV11-2 and J usage is TRBJ1-1, with TRBD1 identical over 9 bases. The CDR3 covers 15 residues. The V and J ends lost 3 bases and 4 bases, in that order; junction bases with no gene match: 6. Germline CDR1 and CDR2: SGHAT and FQNNGV. The CDR3 DNA reads as TGTGCCAGCAGCTTTTACAGGGGGCTGAGCACTGAAGCTTTCTTT. Translated: CASSFYRGLSTEAFF.

The rearrangement links TRBV3-1 (or the pseudogene TRBV3-2) to TRBJ1-5; D is ambiguous. The V and J ends lost 4 bases and 0 bases respectively, with 10 bases between them. This CDR3 contains 15 residues. CDR1 LGHDT and CDR2 YNNKEL come from the germline V gene (reference sequence). Written as DNA, the CDR3 is TGTGCCAGCAGCCCCCCGGGGTATAGCAATCAGCCCCAGCATTTT. It yields the protein CASSPPGYSNQPQHF.

This clone was seen a handful of times. The rearrangement joins TRBV28 to TRBJ1-1; weak D call: TRBD1 (6 bases). The V end was cut by 5 bases, the J end by 6 bases, with 13 bases between. This CDR3 contains 13 residues. Germline V gene data show CDR1 as MDHEN and CDR2 as SYDVKM. The CDR3, as DNA: TGTGCCAGCAGTACGGGACATAGCGCTGAAGCTTTCTTT. Translating it yields CASSTGHSAEAFF. Combining the CDR3 with reference TRBV28 and TRBJ1-1 gives the whole variable domain DVKVTQSSRYLVKRTGEKVFLECVQDMDHENMFWYRQDPGLGLRLIYFSYDVKMKEKGDIPEGYSVSREKKERFSLILESASTNQTSMYLCASSTGHSAEAFFGQGTRLTVV.

V gene TRBV7-9 combines with J gene TRBJ1-5, with D unclear. From germline, CDR1 is SEHNR and CDR2 FQNEAQ (reference sequence). Trimming stripped 2 bases from V and 6 bases from J, with 11 bases between. This CDR3 has 14 residues. CDR3 sequence (DNA): TGTGCCAGCAGCTTAACAGCAGGAAGTCAGCCCCAGCATTTT. Translation: CASSLTAGSQPQHF.

The J gene is TRBJ2-7, the V gene TRBV6-2 or TRBV6-3; D is uncertain. The V end lost 2 bases, the J end lost 3 bases, and 5 bases lay between the germline ends. Germline lookup yields CDR1 MNHEY and CDR2 SVGEGT. This CDR3 contains 12 residues. The CDR3 nucleotides are TGTGCCAGCAGTTACGCTAACTACGAGCAGTACTTC. The encoded protein is CASSYANYEQYF.

V is TRBV2 and J is TRBJ2-1; TRBD2 matches at 13 bases. Germline CDR1 is SNHLY and CDR2 is FYNNEI. The CDR3 length is 15 residues. J lost 10 bases, V lost 6 bases, and 9 bases had no gene match. CDR3 region: CASRIGTSGTGEQFF. The CDR3 nucleotides read TGTGCCAGCAGGATCGGGACTAGCGGGACCGGGGAGCAGTTCTTC.

This clone was seen a few times. This chain connects TRBV6-5 to TRBJ2-3; weak D call: TRBD1 (5 bases). Germline CDR1 MNHEY, CDR2 SVGAGI. This CDR3 is built from 13 residues. With 6 bases removed from V and 4 bases from J, the gap between germline ends came to 11 bases. CDR3 sequence: CASSLDTPDTQYF. The CDR3, as DNA: TGTGCCAGCAGCCTGGACACCCCAGATACGCAGTATTTT.

V and J are TRBV11-2 and TRBJ1-1, with 8 bases matching TRBD1. V lost 2 bases to trimming and J lost 7 bases; unmatched junction nucleotides: 3. The CDR3 has 13 residues. Germline V gene sequence: CDR1 SGHAT, CDR2 FQNNGV. Written as DNA, the CDR3 is TGTGCCAGCAGCTTACAGGGGGCCAATGAAGCTTTCTTT. Its translation: CASSLQGANEAFF.

The CDR3 nucleotides read TGTGCCAGCAGGGACGTACGTGAGCAGTTCTTC. Encoded protein: CASRDVREQFF. V and J are TRBV6-5 and TRBJ2-1; unclear D gene. The V and J ends lost 6 bases and 9 bases respectively, with 9 bases between them. The CDR3 contains 11 residues. The germline gives CDR1 MNHEY, CDR2 SVGAGI.

This clone was seen more than once but under ten times. The genes are TRBV7-2 and TRBJ1-5, with no clear D. Germline values: CDR1 SGHTA, CDR2 FQGNSA. CDR3 size: 15 residues. V was trimmed by 1 base and J by 2 bases, leaving 9 bases between them. The CDR3 sequence is CASSLGLWGNQPQHF. The CDR3 coding sequence is TGTGCCAGCAGCTTAGGCCTCTGGGGCAATCAGCCCCAGCATTTT.

V gene TRBV6-6 combines with J gene TRBJ1-1; D perhaps matches TRBD1 (5 bases). Trimming left V 5 bases short and J 5 bases short, with 12 bases between. Germline V gene lookup returns CDR1 MNHNY and CDR2 SVGAGI (reference sequence). The CDR3 runs to 13 residues. The DNA for the CDR3 is TGTGCCAGCAGTCTCGGGGGGTTGACTGAAGCTTTCTTT. Protein: CASSLGGLTEAFF.

This clone is termed large. The chain joins TRBV9 to TRBJ1-2, with D hard to call. This CDR3 has 15 amino acids. The germline CDR1 and CDR2 sequences are SGDLS and YYNGEE. V was clipped by 4 bases and J by 3 bases, with 16 bases between them. Here the CDR3 DNA reads TGTGCCAGCAGCCCACCACATGGTGACTACTATGGCTACACCTTC. Its protein product is CASSPPHGDYYGYTF. The full variable domain, rest sourced from reference TRBV9 and TRBJ1-2, is DSGVTQTPKHLITATGQRVTLRCSPRSGDLSVYWYQQSLDQGLQFLIQYYNGEERAKGNILERFSAQQFPDLHSELNLSSLELGDSALYFCASSPPHGDYYGYTFGSGTRLTVV.

The rearrangement uses TRBV15 and TRBJ2-5, with D perhaps matching TRBD2 (6 bases). This CDR3 contains 13 residues. The V gene lost 6 bases and the J gene lost 0 bases, with 8 bases spanning the gap. The V gene's germline CDR1 is LNHNV and CDR2 YYDKDF (reference sequence). CDR3 sequence reads: CATRRGYQETQYF. The CDR3 DNA follows: TGTGCCACCAGGCGGGGTTACCAAGAGACCCAGTACTTC.

This clone has just a few counts. CDR3 protein: CASRSGSLRGYTF. The CDR3 DNA reads as TGTGCCAGCCGTTCCGGCAGCCTTCGAGGCTACACCTTC. The gene calls are TRBV12-3 or TRBV12-4 and TRBJ1-2; D not certain. Between the trimmed V and J ends, which lost 8 bases and 8 bases, there was a span of 18 bases. The CDR3 is made up of 13 amino acids.

The V gene is TRBV6-2 or TRBV6-3, the J gene TRBJ1-5; 8 bases are shared with TRBD1. V lost 4 bases, J lost 12 bases, and 11 bases stayed unmatched. CDR1 is MNHEY and CDR2 is SVGEGT in the germline V gene. CDR3 length: 14 residues. CDR3 bases: TGTGCCAGCAGTTTTACAGGGGGTAATGAGGGCCAGCATTTT. This gives the protein CASSFTGGNEGQHF.